This T cell receptor (beta chain) emerged from a study of blood T cell repertoires in COVID-19. In the study overall: The origin of the acute and convalescent COVID-19 samples was the United States, Italy and Spain. PBMCs, B-cell-depleted T cells, or T cells were the source of the cDNA or gDNA that made up the material.

Only a few counts were recorded for this clone. Authors' processing steps: Researchers report that nucleated cell counts were estimated from reference gene primer amplification. Generated by immunoSEQ multiplex PCR, the TCRdb table keeps only in-frame clones and is missing some. Clone size and the V and J calls come from that table; the DNA yielded D and trimming. This table has under 250,000 clones, 89% appearing once. Looked up from germline, CDR1 is SGHNT and CDR2 is YENEEA. The CDR3 consists of 12 residues. V was pared by 3 bases and J by 7 bases, with 10 bases between. Sequencing was performed on peripheral blood. The chain uses TRBV11-3 and TRBJ2-7; D not certain. The TCR originated in a man in his sixties who had recovered from COVID-19. The CDR3 DNA reads TGTGCCAGCAGCTTTATGGGCAGTGAGCAGTACTTC. As protein: CASSFMGSEQYF. Full variable domain (remainder filled in from reference TRBV11-3 and TRBJ2-7): EAGVVQSPRYKIIEKKQPVAFWCNPISGHNTLYWYLQNLGQGPELLIRYENEEAVDDSQLPKDRFSAERLKGVDSTLKIQPAELGDSAVYLCASSFMGSEQYFGPGTRLTVT.